The T cell receptor (beta chain) under discussion was sequenced for a study of PD-L1 blockade in urothelial cancer (dated by TCRdb to the late 2010s). For the study in its entirety: Every patient began therapy at some point between 2013 and 2015 and was given atezolizumab 1,200 mg intravenously every 3 weeks. About 90% of the roughly 29 patients were identified as males with urothelial cancer of bladder origin, and a prior smoking history was reported by 18 of 29 patients. Patients had an ECOG performance status of 0 or 1 and had received between 0 and 3 prior chemotherapy regimens. Blood samples were analyzed 3 weeks after the start of treatment (second dose) and 6 weeks after the start of treatment. Blood samples gave a median of roughly 150,000 T cells and 77,000 or so unique TCRs, with a median clonality of about 0.078. Somatic, immune and clinical correlates of response to PD-L1 blockade with atezolizumab in urothelial cancer were the focus of an exploratory multi-omic analysis. Pretreatment tumor samples, along with matched peripheral blood collected serially before and after atezolizumab treatment, underwent TCR sequencing. Durable clinical benefit meant progression-free survival longer than 6 months, and TCR features were also tested against progression-free and overall survival. Whole exome sequencing and RNA sequencing of pretreatment tumors were performed alongside TCR sequencing in the same patients. Durable clinical benefit was achieved by nine patients but not by the remaining 20. Around 30 patients had pretreatment blood TCR-seq, some 24 had at least one posttreatment blood collection, and some 24 had tumor TCR-seq. What the study reported, not specific to this receptor: Because of the small sample size (n ≈ 27) and the many exploratory analyses performed, the results are intended to be regarded as hypothesis-generating. A pretreatment peripheral blood TCR clonality below the median was linked to improved progression-free and overall survival. Among patients with durable benefit, tumor-associated TCR clones showed greater expansion in peripheral blood 3 weeks after treatment started (n ≈ 20, p = 0.022).

Per the germline V gene (reference sequence), LNHDA is the CDR1 and SQIVND is the CDR2. Its CDR3 holds 16 amino acids, cysteine through phenylalanine. Just the 48-base CDR3 DNA is kept, in frame starting at base 1. V is pruned by 5 bases and J by 2 bases, leaving 5 bases of the junction without a gene match. On this clone itself: It has no known antigen specificity. The input lacks base qualities; no much larger clone sits a single base away.

What the time point label conveys for this sample: peripheral blood 6 weeks after treatment start. A cohort of 25 to 30 patients with locally advanced or metastatic urothelial carcinoma, treated at Memorial Sloan Kettering on a trial protocol, was included. Peripheral blood mononuclear cells were collected from each patient pretreatment and during treatment, giving between 1 and 8 total time points per patient. The Qiagen DNeasy Blood extraction kit was used to purify genomic DNA from total PBMCs and tumor samples. Collected pretreatment and during treatment, PBMCs were isolated and stored as previously described. Each PCR received spiked-in synthetic TCR analog templates so that absolute template abundance could be estimated from read counts. The immunoSEQ assay used bias-controlled V and J gene primers to amplify TCRbeta CDR3 regions from genomic DNA. Sequencing of rearranged TCRbeta segments was performed at approximately 20X coverage. For the original study's pipeline: Sequencing errors were corrected by clustering, and CDR3s were annotated against IMGT so that V, D and J genes could be assigned. Downstream analyses used only productive TCRbeta rearrangements, leaving out any out-of-frame or stop-codon sequences. Clonality was computed as one minus Shannon entropy normalized by the log of the number of unique productive sequences. Fisher's exact test with Benjamini-Hochberg correction, at a threshold of adjusted p below 0.01, was used to find clones that differed between time points or between blood and tumor. This is the immuneACCESS table as TCRdb keeps it, with only in-frame sequences that have V and J called. A part of the clones is gone; compared with another copy, unresolved V genes explain less than half, and the rest is unexplained. That table furnishes V, J and clone size, whereas the DNA furnished D and trimming. The sample table contains more than 90,000 clones; only one count was recorded for less than 90% of them. About 8.4% of the sample is in the top ten clones.

The sequenced sample was PBMCs, obtained around atezolizumab (anti-PD-L1) treatment. The origin of this receptor is a man in his 70s with urothelial cancer. The chain is encoded by TRBV19 joined to TRBJ2-1, with 11 junctional bases fitting TRBD2. The CDR3 in this case is CASSFGLAGTYNEQFF. The nucleotide sequence is given as TGTGCCAGTAGTTTCGGACTAGCGGGCACCTACAATGAGCAGTTCTTC.